Each of the 10 T cell receptor beta chains below was sequenced from the same sample in a study of OX40 agonist ivuxolimab in advanced cancers. TCRdb's copy holds only in-frame clones and misses some; the assay was immunoSEQ multiplex PCR. The table has around 7,800 clones, 75% to 90% seen once. The sample here was CD4+ or CD8+ T cells sorted from blood, taken in a trial of the OX40 agonist ivuxolimab. The receptors were gathered from an adult with an advanced solid tumor such as melanoma, head and neck, liver or kidney cancer.

The chain joins TRBV7-2 to TRBJ2-5, with 12 bases fitting TRBD2. This CDR3 contains 16 residues. After removal of 3 bases from V and 4 bases from J, the junction contained 6 bases not matched to a gene. From germline, CDR1 is SGHTA and CDR2 FQGNSA. In DNA form, the CDR3 reads TGTGCCAGCAGCTTTTCGACTAGCGGGGGAAGAGAGACCCAGTACTTC. Its protein product is CASSFSTSGGRETQYF. The variable domain in full, with the rest retrieved from reference TRBV7-2 and TRBJ2-5, is GAGVSQSPSNKVTEKGKDVELRCDPISGHTALYWYRQSLGQGLEFLIYFQGNSAPDKSGLPSDRFSAERTGGSVSTLTIQRTQQEDSAVYLCASSFSTSGGRETQYFGPGTRLLVL.

V gene TRBV2 combines with J gene TRBJ2-3; 8 nucleotides agree with TRBD2. The length of the CDR3 is 17 residues. The germline gives CDR1 SNHLY, CDR2 FYNNEI. After removal of 1 base from V and 2 bases from J, the junction contained 8 bases not matched to a gene. The CDR3 sequence is CASSEDNIAGITDTQYF. Here the CDR3 DNA reads TGTGCCAGCAGTGAAGACAATATAGCGGGAATCACAGATACGCAGTATTTT. The full variable domain, in which reference TRBV2 and TRBJ2-3 provide the parts outside the CDR3, is EPEVTQTPSHQVTQMGQEVILRCVPISNHLYFYWYRQILGQKVEFLVSFYNNEISEKSEIFDDQFSVERPDGSNFTLKIRSTKLEDSAMYFCASSEDNIAGITDTQYFGPGTRLTVL.

The chain employs TRBV28 and TRBJ2-1; 11 positions match TRBD2. The CDR3 is 19 residues long. CDR1 is MDHEN and CDR2 is SYDVKM in the germline V gene. Trimming cost V 1 base and J 4 bases; bases outside gene matches: 12. DNA of the CDR3: TGTGCCAGCAGTTTATTGGGGGATTTGGGACTAGCGGCTTACAATGAGCAGTTCTTC. The encoded protein is CASSLLGDLGLAAYNEQFF.

The chain has TRBV6-1 and TRBJ1-5; the match to TRBD1 covers 7 bases. Germline V gives CDR1 MNHNS, CDR2 SASEGT. This CDR3 is built from 14 residues. With 7 bases clipped from V and 4 bases from J, the junction kept 7 bases outside the gene matches. CDR3 nucleotide sequence: TGTGCCAGCAACCCGACAGGGTCGAATCAGCCCCAGCATTTT. Translated, it gives CASNPTGSNQPQHF.

The V call is TRBV19, the J call TRBJ1-5; tentatively, D is TRBD1 (5 bases). This CDR3 is built from 16 residues. CDR1 is LNHDA and CDR2 is SQIVND in the germline V gene (reference sequence). V lost 5 bases to trimming and J lost 7 bases, with 21 bases between them. CDR3 in DNA: TGTGCCAGTAGTCGTAGGGACCGGGACGTTGGACAGCCCCAGCATTTT. Its translation is CASSRRDRDVGQPQHF. The entire variable domain, with the rest obtained from reference TRBV19 and TRBJ1-5, is as follows: DGGITQSPKYLFRKEGQNVTLSCEQNLNHDAMYWYRQDPGQGLRLIYYSQIVNDFQKGDIAEGYSVSREKKESFPLTVTSAQKNPTAFYLCASSRRDRDVGQPQHFGDGTRLSIL.

The chain employs TRBV5-1 and TRBJ2-2; TRBD1 matches at 9 bases. The germline V gene has CDR1 SGHRS and CDR2 YFSETQ. This CDR3 has 14 amino acids. The junction had 1 base not matched to a gene; V was cut back by 5 bases and J by 2 bases. The CDR3 DNA is TGCGCCAGCAGACAGGGGGCAAACACCGGGGAGCTGTTTTTT. Residues: CASRQGANTGELFF.

The chain combines TRBV7-2 with TRBJ2-4; no firm D call. The germline gives CDR1 SGHTA, CDR2 FQGNSA. The germline V and J ends were trimmed by 5 bases and 1 base, with 6 bases remaining between them. The CDR3 sequence is 13 residues long. The DNA for the CDR3 is TGTGCCAGCAGCAGGGCGGCCAAAAACATTCAGTACTTC. It specifies CASSRAAKNIQYF.

The V gene is TRBV10-3, the J gene TRBJ2-3, with D hard to call. The CDR3 runs to 14 residues. Germline V CDR1 and CDR2: ENHRY, SYGVKD. V lost 3 bases to trimming and J lost 2 bases, with 9 bases between them. The CDR3: CAISDSRSTDTQYF. CDR3 sequence (DNA): TGTGCCATCAGTGACTCACGGTCCACAGATACGCAGTATTTT.

This clone appeared a single time. The chain joins TRBV7-9 to TRBJ1-1, with D possibly being TRBD1 (5 bases). The CDR3 is 13 amino acids. The V gene's germline CDR1 is SEHNR and CDR2 FQNEAQ (reference sequence). The V and J ends lost 6 bases and 1 base respectively, with 9 bases between them. The CDR3 loop reads CASSPRGNTEAFF. The DNA for the CDR3 is TGTGCCAGCAGTCCAAGGGGGAACACTGAAGCTTTCTTT.

The CDR3, as DNA: TGCAGCGTTGAGAAACAGTCCCAAGAGACCCAGTACTTC. Translation gives CSVEKQSQETQYF. The rearrangement joins TRBV29-1 to TRBJ2-5; unclear D gene. The germline V and J ends were trimmed by 3 bases and 1 base, with 9 bases remaining between them. There are 13 residues in the CDR3. The V gene's germline CDR1 is SQVTM and CDR2 ANQGSEA.